These 8 T cell receptor beta chains came from one sample sequenced in a study of T cell changes during pregnancy in multiple sclerosis. The repertoire was sequenced with immunoSEQ multiplex PCR; TCRdb's copy has only in-frame clones and lacks some. Of about 36,000 clones listed, 93% are singletons. The sequenced sample was CD4+ T cells from peripheral blood mononuclear cells, obtained in the first trimester of pregnancy. Every receptor here comes from a female donor with multiple sclerosis, enrolled in a pregnancy study.

This chain joins TRBV27 and TRBJ1-1; weak D call: TRBD1 (6 bases). V was pared by 7 bases and J by 6 bases, with 18 bases between. CDR3 length: 14 residues. In germline, CDR1 is MNHEY, CDR2 SMNVEV (reference sequence). CDR3 amino acids: CASTTSTGKPEAFF. The CDR3 bases are TGTGCCAGCACCACTTCGACAGGAAAACCTGAAGCTTTCTTT.

The chain combines TRBV9 with TRBJ2-7; the match to TRBD1 covers 8 bases. V lost 3 bases, J lost 9 bases, and 14 bases stayed unmatched. The CDR3 covers 15 residues. CDR1 and CDR2 (germline): SGDLS, YYNGEE. In DNA form, the CDR3 reads TGTGCCAGCAGCGCCGAGGTAGGGACAGGACCCGGGCAGTACTTC. Encoded protein: CASSAEVGTGPGQYF. The full variable domain, with the rest looked up from reference TRBV9 and TRBJ2-7, is DSGVTQTPKHLITATGQRVTLRCSPRSGDLSVYWYQQSLDQGLQFLIQYYNGEERAKGNILERFSAQQFPDLHSELNLSSLELGDSALYFCASSAEVGTGPGQYFGPGTRLTVT.

This chain links TRBV25-1 with TRBJ2-1, with D perhaps matching TRBD1 (6 bases). CDR1 MGHDK and CDR2 SYGVNS come from the germline V gene. The CDR3 loop spans 15 amino acids. V was clipped by 5 bases and J by 8 bases, with 19 bases between them. CDR3 DNA: TGTGCCAGCAGTCGTGGAACGGTACAGGGCTATGAGCAGTTCTTC. Translated: CASSRGTVQGYEQFF.

The rearrangement uses TRBV15 and TRBJ2-3; 8 nucleotides agree with TRBD2. The germline gives CDR1 LNHNV, CDR2 YYDKDF (reference sequence). V lost 0 bases to trimming and J lost 8 bases; unmatched junction nucleotides: 10. CDR3 length equals 16 residues. The CDR3 here is CATSREMRRGEGTQYF. Here the CDR3 DNA reads TGTGCCACCAGCAGAGAGATGAGGCGGGGGGAGGGTACGCAGTATTTT.

V and J are TRBV2 and TRBJ2-1; TRBD2 matches 14 bases. CDR1 SNHLY and CDR2 FYNNEI come from the germline V gene. With 3 bases clipped from V and 7 bases from J, the junction kept 2 bases outside the gene matches. CDR3 size: 15 residues. This CDR3 is CASSETSGGANEQFF. The DNA of the CDR3 is TGTGCCAGCAGTGAGACTAGCGGGGGGGCTAATGAGCAGTTCTTC.

This clone occurred once. This rearrangement joins TRBV10-3 to TRBJ2-7; 9 nucleotides match TRBD1. The trim removed 6 bases at V and 6 bases at J, leaving 6 bases unmatched. In germline, CDR1 is ENHRY, CDR2 SYGVKD. The CDR3 covers 13 residues. In DNA, the CDR3 is TGTGCCATCAGCCTGGGACAGGGTGGCGAGCAGTACTTC. It yields the protein CAISLGQGGEQYF.

The chain has TRBV4-1 and TRBJ1-3, with D perhaps matching TRBD1 (5 bases). The V gene lost 1 base and the J gene lost 2 bases, with 9 bases spanning the gap. Germline V gives CDR1 MGHRA, CDR2 YSYEKL. CDR3 length: 15 residues. CDR3: CASSQASGPGNTIYF. DNA for the CDR3: TGCGCCAGCAGCCAAGCATCAGGGCCTGGAAACACCATATATTTT.

V gene TRBV18 combines with J gene TRBJ2-5, with a tentative D call TRBD2 (6 bases). Germline CDR1 reads KGHSH; CDR2 reads LQKENI. Trimming removed 3 bases at V and 7 bases at J, with 15 bases between. The CDR3 loop spans 14 amino acids. The CDR3 coding sequence is TGTGCCAGCTCACCCACCGAATCCGGGGGGACCCAGTACTTC. As protein: CASSPTESGGTQYF.